This T cell receptor (beta chain) was found in a study of T cell responses to AZD1222 COVID-19 vaccine. General observations from the study: Baseline seropositivity occurred in only a handful of AZD1222 recipients. Most donors were white British, females outnumbered males, and clonal diversity was possibly underestimated. All repertoire sampling was performed exclusively after the peak T cell response. Once two AZD1222 doses were given, Spike-specific TCR breadth and depth went up.

Only in-frame clones appear in the TCRdb table, and some are missing; sequencing was by immunoSEQ multiplex PCR. Here the sample spans tens of thousands of clones, roughly 87% being singletons. CDR3 size: 13 residues. Germline CDR1 SGHTA, CDR2 FQGNSA. V was cut by 4 bases and J by 0 bases, with 6 bases left in between. This clone showed up just once. Its antigen is not known. The chain combines TRBV7-2 with TRBJ1-2; no firm D call. This TCR was sampled from an adult who received the AZD1222 COVID-19 vaccine. The specimen comprised peripheral blood, sampled 28 days after the second AZD1222 dose. CDR3 in amino acids: CASSWDSNYGYTF. The CDR3 DNA follows: TGTGCCAGCAGCTGGGATTCTAACTATGGCTACACCTTC.